Below, 13 T cell receptor beta chains from the same sample are listed, as sequenced in a study of blood T cell repertoires in COVID-19. The assay was immunoSEQ multiplex PCR, and TCRdb's table has in-frame clones only and misses some. The sample consists of around 280,000 clones, 90% of them appearing once. Sample: PBMCs or T cells enriched from blood (not recorded which). The source is a woman aged 18-29 years with acute COVID-19.

This sequence joins TRBV5-1 and TRBJ1-6; TRBD1 matches 7 bases. Germline V lookup: CDR1 SGHRS, CDR2 YFSETQ. Trimming removed 4 bases from V and 3 bases from J; junction bases left unmatched: 7. The CDR3 contains 16 residues. CDR3 residues: CASSPEAGGYNSPLHF. In DNA, the CDR3 is TGCGCCAGCAGCCCGGAAGCAGGGGGCTATAATTCACCCCTCCACTTT.

J is TRBJ1-2 and V is TRBV7-9, with 8 bases matching TRBD1. From germline, CDR1 is SEHNR and CDR2 FQNEAQ (reference sequence). The CDR3 has 13 amino acids. J was trimmed by 6 bases and V by 5 bases; bases with no gene match: 5. CDR3: CASSLDRGDGYTF. Written as DNA, the CDR3 is TGTGCCAGCAGCCTCGACAGGGGAGATGGCTACACCTTC.

V gene TRBV30 combines with J gene TRBJ1-4, with a weak D call TRBD1 (5 bases). Germline V gene data show CDR1 as GTSNPN and CDR2 as SVGIG (reference sequence). This CDR3 is 15 amino acids long. V lost 6 bases to trimming and J lost 6 bases, with 20 bases between them. The CDR3 loop reads CACLHRGIEHEKLFF. As DNA, the CDR3 is TGTGCCTGCCTACACCGGGGGATTGAGCATGAAAAACTGTTTTTT.

The chain recombines TRBV11-2 with TRBJ1-1; 10 positions agree with TRBD1. V lost 5 bases, J lost 5 bases, and 11 bases stayed unmatched. This CDR3 region has 16 residues. The germline V gene encodes CDR1 SGHAT and CDR2 FQNNGV. This CDR3 is CASSATDRGGMTEAFF. The CDR3, as DNA: TGTGCCAGCAGCGCCACGGACAGGGGGGGAATGACTGAAGCTTTCTTT.

The CDR3 is CASSEGTVPRGTEAFF. Written as DNA, the CDR3 is TGTGCCAGCAGCGAGGGGACAGTCCCGAGGGGCACTGAAGCTTTCTTT. V is TRBV7-8 and J is TRBJ1-1; 7 bases match TRBD1. The ends lost 5 bases at V and 4 bases at J; junction bases unmatched: 13. Germline loops: CDR1 SGHVS, CDR2 FQNEAQ. This CDR3 has 16 amino acids.

This rearrangement joins TRBV4-3 to TRBJ2-3, with TRBD2 identical over 11 bases. J was trimmed by 0 bases and V by 3 bases; bases with no gene match: 2. Germline V gives CDR1 LGHNA, CDR2 YSLEER. This CDR3 contains 16 residues. CDR3 nucleotide sequence: TGCGCCAGCAGCCAGGGGACTAGCGGAAGCACAGATACGCAGTATTTT. Protein product: CASSQGTSGSTDTQYF.

The V gene is TRBV7-9, the J gene TRBJ1-4, with a tentative D call TRBD1 (5 bases). Between the trimmed V and J ends, which lost 4 bases and 0 bases, there was a span of 15 bases. The V gene's germline CDR1 is SEHNR and CDR2 FQNEAQ (reference sequence). The CDR3 loop spans 17 amino acids. The CDR3 DNA follows: TGTGCCAGCAGCTCAGGGAAACAGATAGCAACTAATGAAAAACTGTTTTTT. Translation gives CASSSGKQIATNEKLFF.

The gene calls are TRBV3-1 (or the pseudogene TRBV3-2) and TRBJ1-6; 10 nucleotides align to TRBD1. There are 15 residues in the CDR3. Germline assignment: CDR1 LGHDT and CDR2 YNNKEL (reference sequence). The V segment lost 4 bases and the J segment 10 bases; nucleotides outside the gene matches: 7. DNA of the CDR3: TGTGCCAGCAGCCGTCCCGGGACAGGGGAATCACCCCTCCACTTT. Protein product: CASSRPGTGESPLHF.

The CDR3 DNA follows: TGCAGCCTAGCCCGGGACTTACCTTACAATGAGCAGTTCTTC. This codes for CSLARDLPYNEQFF. J is TRBJ2-1 and V is TRBV29-1; possible D gene TRBD2, 6 bases. The germline V and J ends were trimmed by 8 bases and 4 bases, with 18 bases remaining between them. Germline assignment: CDR1 SQVTM and CDR2 ANQGSEA. The CDR3 is 14 residues long.

The CDR3 loop reads CASSLGGGRGGNEQFF. The DNA of the CDR3 is TGTGCCAGCAGCTTAGGAGGCGGGAGAGGGGGCAATGAGCAGTTCTTC. V usage is TRBV11-3 and J usage is TRBJ2-1, with TRBD2 as a possible D gene (7 bases). The CDR3 has 16 amino acids. Trimming removed 1 base from V and 6 bases from J, with 16 bases in between. The germline CDR1 and CDR2 sequences are SGHNT and YENEEA.

For this clone: Germline is not matched at one junction end, which may reflect a read error. The chain uses TRBV6-1 and TRBJ2-2; D is perhaps TRBD1 (5 bases). CDR1 MNHNS and CDR2 SASEGT come from the germline V gene. CDR3 length: 15 residues. CDR3 amino acids: CASREGHTNTGELFF. The CDR3 region has the DNA TGTGCCAGCAGAGAAGGACACACGAACACCGGGGAGCTGTTTTTT.

The rearrangement links TRBV12-3 or TRBV12-4 to TRBJ2-2, with D perhaps matching TRBD2 (6 bases). V lost 6 bases to trimming and J lost 7 bases, with 12 bases between them. The CDR3 runs to 13 residues. The CDR3 bases are TGTGCCAGCAGAGGACTACCTCTCGGGGAGCTGTTTTTT. Translating gives CASRGLPLGELFF.

This chain uses TRBV11-2 with TRBJ2-1; D uncertain. V was shortened by 7 bases and J by 7 bases, with 29 bases between the two germline ends. Germline CDR1 reads SGHAT; CDR2 reads FQNNGV. This CDR3 region has 18 residues. The CDR3 coding sequence is TGTGCCAGCACCCTATTTCCCCCTAGTAATGGCCCGATTAATGAGCAGTTCTTC. Translated: CASTLFPPSNGPINEQFF.